The 5 T cell receptor beta chains reported below all come from one sample, sequenced in a study of T cells in Graves' hyperthyroidism and ophthalmopathy. What was amplified from RNA transcripts were TCR beta CDR3 regions. HTBI primers were employed in a first-round RT-PCR of the TCR CDR3. MiXCR was run by TCRdb on the multiplex PCR reads, yielding one entry per CDR3 protein. The data hold hundreds of thousands of distinct CDR3 sequences, with around a sixth observed a single time. The sequenced sample was blood. The receptors were gathered from a woman in her forties or fifties with Graves' hyperthyroidism that later progressed to Graves' ophthalmopathy.

This clonotype has a count of ten or more. The chain uses TRBV11-2 and TRBJ1-5; TRBD1 matches at 7 bases. This CDR3 has 14 amino acids. Per the germline V gene, CDR1 is SGHAT and CDR2 is FQNNGV. V was pared by 4 bases and J by 5 bases, with 5 bases of the junction left unmatched. CDR3 sequence reads: CASSSDREHQPQHF. The DNA for the CDR3 is TGTGCCAGCAGCTCTGACAGGGAGCATCAGCCCCAGCATTTT.

This clonotype was observed a handful of times. CDR3 DNA: TGTGCCAGCAACCCGGGGACCCCAGATACGCAGTATTTT. Encoded protein: CASNPGTPDTQYF. The chain joins TRBV6-1 to TRBJ2-3; TRBD1 or TRBD2 may be the D gene (5 bases each). Trimming removed 7 bases from V and 4 bases from J, with 12 bases in between. CDR1 MNHNS and CDR2 SASEGT come from the germline V gene. This CDR3 comprises 13 residues.

The rearrangement links TRBV20-1 to TRBJ2-3; the match to TRBD1 covers 9 bases. The CDR3 runs 15 residues. V trimming: 6 bases; J trimming: 5 bases; junction bases outside the gene matches: 12. Looked up from germline, CDR1 is DFQATT and CDR2 is SNEGSKA (reference sequence). CDR3: CSATMDRGTLDTQYF. DNA of the CDR3: TGCAGTGCCACCATGGACAGGGGAACTTTAGATACGCAGTATTTT.

As for this clonotype: A much larger clone differs by one base, so this may be a read error. This chain uses TRBV18 with TRBJ1-1; unclear D gene. The CDR3 is made up of 15 amino acids. V was trimmed by 0 bases and J by 8 bases, leaving 16 bases between them. Germline V gene lookup returns CDR1 KGHSH and CDR2 LQKENI. The CDR3 sequence: CASSPPPREENEAFF. The CDR3 region has the DNA TGTGCCAGCTCACCACCGCCTAGGGAGGAGAACGAAGCTTTCTTT.

The count of this clonotype is one. The chain has TRBV4-1 and TRBJ2-5, with a tentative D call TRBD2 (5 bases). Between the trimmed V and J ends, which lost 4 bases and 0 bases, there was a span of 12 bases. Per the germline V gene, CDR1 is MGHRA and CDR2 is YSYEKL. The CDR3 is made up of 15 amino acids. The CDR3 DNA follows: TGCGCCAGCAGCCGAAGGTTAGCGAACCAAGAGACCCAGTACTTC. As protein: CASSRRLANQETQYF.